The rows below give T cell receptor beta chains drawn from one sample of a study of T cell responses to AZD1222 COVID-19 vaccine. Sequenced by immunoSEQ multiplex PCR; TCRdb stores in-frame clones only, minus some. This sample has about 110,000 clones, with around 91% found just once. The source material was peripheral blood, sampled 28 days after the second AZD1222 dose. These TCRs come from an adult who received the AZD1222 COVID-19 vaccine. CDR3s include the opening cysteine and the closing phenylalanine or tryptophan. Fields, in order: V gene, J gene, clone size, D gene, CDR3 DNA, CDR3 protein. D genes are given only for firm matches. Clone size appears in some rows only: once, few, many, or a class for an expanded clone.

TRBV19	TRBJ1-2	-	-	TGTGCCAGTAGTATAGATTTTTATTCGGGGGAAATCTATGGCTACACCTTC	CASSIDFYSGEIYGYTF
TRBV6-5	TRBJ1-2	-	-	TGTGCCAGCAGGCGCCAGGGGCTGGAGGGCTACACCTTC	CASRRQGLEGYTF
TRBV21-1	TRBJ2-5	-	-	TGTGCCAGCAGCAAGACAGGGAGGAATCAAGAGACCCAGTACTTC	CASSKTGRNQETQYF
TRBV2	TRBJ2-4	-	TRBD1	TGTGCCAGCAGTGAAGGGACAGGGCACCCGTACATTCAGTACTTC	CASSEGTGHPYIQYF
TRBV3-1/TRBV3-2	TRBJ2-2	-	-	TGTGCCAGCAGCCAATTTCCCGGGGAGCTGTTTTTT	CASSQFPGELFF
TRBV7-2	TRBJ1-5	-	-	TGTGCCAGCACACAGGGTTATAGCAATCAGCCCCAGCATTTT	CASTQGYSNQPQHF
TRBV6-6	TRBJ1-2	-	-	TGTGCCAGCAGTGAGCGACAGGAGGGCTATGGCTACACCTTC	CASSERQEGYGYTF
TRBV18	TRBJ1-4	few	TRBD1	TGTGCCAGCTCACCACCCGGACAGGGGGATTATAATGAAAAACTGTTTTTT	CASSPPGQGDYNEKLFF
TRBV7-2	TRBJ1-2	-	TRBD1	TGTGCCAGCAGCTTATCCTCAGGGGGTGGTGCTAACTATGGCTACACCTTC	CASSLSSGGGANYGYTF
TRBV19	TRBJ1-2	-	-	TGTGCCAGTAGTATAGAGTCAGGGACTGCCACTTATGGCTACACCTTC	CASSIESGTATYGYTF
TRBV11-3	TRBJ2-1	few	TRBD2	TGTGCCAGCAGCTTAGGGGGCGGGGGTAACAATGAGCAGTTCTTC	CASSLGGGGNNEQFF
TRBV5-6	TRBJ1-3	-	-	TGTGCCAGCAGCCCCGTAACAGCTGGAAACACCATATATTTT	CASSPVTAGNTIYF
TRBV5-1	TRBJ2-2	-	TRBD2	TGCGCCAGCAGGAGGGACTATCAAACCGGGGAGCTGTTTTTT	CASRRDYQTGELFF
TRBV11-3	TRBJ2-7	-	TRBD1	TGTGCCAGCAGCGCTGGGGGGACAGGGAGGACGTACGAGCAGTACTTC	CASSAGGTGRTYEQYF
TRBV5-1	TRBJ1-1	once	-	TGCGCCAGCAGCATAACGGAGGGGGTAATGACTGAAGCTTTCTTT	CASSITEGVMTEAFF
TRBV7-9	TRBJ1-1	once	-	TGTGCCAGCAGCCGTGAGGCAGTGAACACTGAAGCTTTCTTT	CASSREAVNTEAFF
TRBV7-2	TRBJ1-2	-	-	TGTGCCAGCAGCTTAATGGCCCTCTATGGCTACACCTTC	CASSLMALYGYTF
TRBV3-1/TRBV3-2	TRBJ1-2	-	-	TGTGCCAGCAGCCAAGGGGGAGCTGGCTACACCTTC	CASSQGGAGYTF
TRBV20-1	TRBJ1-2	-	-	TGCAGTGCTAGTTCCGCAATTGCTAACTATGGCTACACCTTC	CSASSAIANYGYTF
TRBV7-2	TRBJ1-5	-	-	TGTGCCAGCAGCCCATCGGCGGGTTCTGGCCCGAGCGATCAGCCCCAGCATTTT	CASSPSAGSGPSDQPQHF
TRBV5-8	TRBJ1-2	-	TRBD1	TGTGCCAGCAGCTTGGCCCCGGGACAGGGCAATTCTGGCTACACCTTC	CASSLAPGQGNSGYTF
TRBV27	TRBJ1-2	-	-	TGTGCCAGCACCCGAGGAGGAGTAAACTATGGCTACACCTTC	CASTRGGVNYGYTF
TRBV18	TRBJ2-5	-	TRBD2	TGTGCCAGCTCACCTCCAGCGGGGAAAGAGACCCAGTACTTC	CASSPPAGKETQYF
TRBV6-5	TRBJ2-3	-	-	TGTGCCAGCAGTTACAAGCGCCCCACAGATACGCAGTATTTT	CASSYKRPTDTQYF
TRBV5-6	TRBJ2-1	-	-	TGTGCCAGCAGCTCTAGGATGGGGAGTAGGCAGTTCTTC	CASSSRMGSRQFF
TRBV21-1	TRBJ1-4	-	-	TGTGCCAGCAGGGGGATGACTAATGAAAAACTGTTTTTT	CASRGMTNEKLFF
TRBV7-2	TRBJ2-7	-	TRBD2	TGTGCCAGCAGCTCCCAGGTGACTAGCGGGGCGCGGTACGAGCAGTACTTC	CASSSQVTSGARYEQYF
TRBV9	TRBJ2-7	few	-	TGTGCCAGCAGCGTATACGGGTACTACGAGCAGTACTTC	CASSVYGYYEQYF
TRBV18	TRBJ2-7	-	-	TGTGCCAGCTCACCGGGGGCGGCTACGGGGTACGAGCAGTACTTC	CASSPGAATGYEQYF
TRBV6-1	TRBJ1-1	-	TRBD1	TGTGCCAGCAGTGACGACTGGGGACAGTCAGGGGCTGAAGCTTTCTTT	CASSDDWGQSGAEAFF
TRBV4-1	TRBJ2-2	-	TRBD1	TGCGCCAGCAGCCAAGGGCAGGGGGCAGCCGGGGAGCTGTTTTTT	CASSQGQGAAGELFF
TRBV6-1	TRBJ1-5	-	TRBD1	TGTGCCAGCAGTGAAGGACAGGGACTCATGTCTGGCAATCAGCCCCAGCATTTT	CASSEGQGLMSGNQPQHF
TRBV29-1	TRBJ2-3	-	TRBD1	TGCAGCGTTTGGACAGGTGGTACAGATACGCAGTATTTT	CSVWTGGTDTQYF
TRBV24-1	TRBJ2-7	-	-	TGTGCCACCAGTGATTTCGGCTACGAGCAGTACTTC	CATSDFGYEQYF
TRBV7-9	TRBJ2-7	once	TRBD1	TGTGCCAGCAGCACACAGGGGCCGCTTTACGAGCAGTACTTC	CASSTQGPLYEQYF
TRBV3-1/TRBV3-2	TRBJ2-5	-	-	TGTGCCAGCAGCCTCCGTTCAGGGGCTCTTGAGACCCAGTACTTC	CASSLRSGALETQYF
TRBV9	TRBJ1-4	once	-	TGTGCCAGCAGCGAGGGGGTCCCGGCAACTAATGAAAAACTGTTTTTT	CASSEGVPATNEKLFF
TRBV7-3	TRBJ1-1	-	-	TGTGCCAGCAGCTTAGAATGGGGGACTGAAGCTTTCTTT	CASSLEWGTEAFF
TRBV6-5	TRBJ2-7	few	-	TGTGCCACCATACTTTCGTCCGAGCAGTACTTC	CATILSSEQYF
TRBV5-1	TRBJ2-5	-	TRBD2	TGCGCCAGCAGCTTGGGTACTAGCGGGGGTAAAGAGACCCAGTACTTC	CASSLGTSGGKETQYF
TRBV9	TRBJ2-1	-	TRBD2	TGTGCCAGCAGCGACAACTTAGCGGGGGACAACAATGAGCAGTTCTTC	CASSDNLAGDNNEQFF
TRBV14	TRBJ1-1	-	-	TGTGCCAGCAGCCAAGTCGGGGACACTGAAGCTTTCTTT	CASSQVGDTEAFF
TRBV6-5	TRBJ1-1	-	-	TGTGCCAGCAGTTACTCGAGGGCATCGAACACTGAAGCTTTCTTT	CASSYSRASNTEAFF
TRBV6-2/TRBV6-3	TRBJ2-7	-	-	TGTGCCAGCAGTTACTCGAGTATTTACGAGCAGTACTTC	CASSYSSIYEQYF
TRBV7-7	TRBJ2-3	-	-	TGTGCTAGCAGCCCCTCCAAGGGGGTTGGAGATACGCAGTATTTT	CASSPSKGVGDTQYF
TRBV2	TRBJ2-7	-	-	TGTGCCAGCAGTACCTCCCCGGGACACGTAACCTACGAGCAGTACTTC	CASSTSPGHVTYEQYF
TRBV9	TRBJ2-1	-	-	TGTGCCAGCAGCGTAGGTGGGCAGATTTACAATGAGCAGTTCTTC	CASSVGGQIYNEQFF
TRBV11-3	TRBJ2-1	-	-	TGTGCCAGCAGCTTAGATATGCCCGGGCACGTCAATTTCTTC	CASSLDMPGHVNFF
TRBV25-1	TRBJ2-7	-	-	TGTGCCAGCAGTGAAGGTGACAGAGAGGACTTCGAGCAGTACTTC	CASSEGDREDFEQYF
TRBV7-2	TRBJ2-1	-	-	TGTGCCAGCAGCTTAGATTTAAACAATGAGCAGTTCTTC	CASSLDLNNEQFF
TRBV19	TRBJ2-7	-	TRBD1	TGTGCCAGTAGTATACCATCCTGGACAGGGACAGGGACCTACGAGCAGTACTTC	CASSIPSWTGTGTYEQYF
TRBV4-3	TRBJ2-7	-	TRBD2	TGCGCCAGCAGCCAATCCTTTCTAGCGGGGGCAGGCGAGCAGTACTTC	CASSQSFLAGAGEQYF
TRBV7-3	TRBJ1-1	-	-	TGTGCCAGCAGCCCTACGGCGAACACTGAAGCTTTCTTT	CASSPTANTEAFF